The entry that follows covers one T cell receptor (beta chain) sequence. Its antigen is unknown. TCRdb reprocessed the RT-PCR reads with MiXCR, giving one entry per CDR3 protein. This sample has 150,000 or so distinct CDR3 sequences, with about 11% found just once. The data originate from a study of response to subunit inactivated influenza vaccine. Germline V CDR1 and CDR2: DFQATT, SNEGSKA (reference sequence). The V segment lost 7 bases and the J segment 5 bases; nucleotides outside the gene matches: 6. The CDR3 runs 12 residues. Study findings and constraints: Few new T cells, the authors suggested, are recruited by each seasonal influenza vaccination.

This chain connects TRBV20-1 to TRBJ1-1, with TRBD1 matching over 8 bases. The sequencing here drew on non-naive T cells sorted from PBMCs, taken more than 35 days after vaccination. This receptor was obtained from a man aged 45 to 65 who received an inactivated influenza vaccine. This CDR3 is CSVARGRTEAFF. The CDR3 nucleotides read TGCAGTGTCGCCAGGGGGCGTACTGAAGCTTTCTTT.